A single sample is the source of the 21 T cell receptor beta chains below, sequenced in a study of shared clonotypes between healthy human individuals (dated by TCRdb to the early 2020s). CD8 naive samples were CD45RO-negative cells positively selected for CCR7, giving a CD45RA+CCR7+ population that excluded TemRA cells. Library creation used the immunoSEQ multiplex PCR assay. The immuneACCESS repertoire file appears here via TCRdb, limited to in-frame rearrangements. These files lack a portion of the clones; in checked studies, under half of the deficit traces to unresolved V genes, and the cause of the others is not known. The sample profile shows under 2,000,000 clones; around 96% of them were found once. Together, the top ten hold 1.2% of the sample. Material for sequencing was naive CD8+ T cells sorted from blood. According to the study, the label for this sample's cell subset or site signals: CD45RA+CCR7+. These receptors were obtained from a man between 18 and 29 years old in good health.

Concerning this clone itself: Other DNA sequences within the sample encode an identical CDR3. The chain links TRBV28 to TRBJ1-2; D perhaps matches TRBD1 (5 bases). CDR1 MDHEN and CDR2 SYDVKM come from the germline V gene. This CDR3 is built from 14 residues. The germline V and J ends were trimmed by 6 bases and 2 bases, with 13 bases remaining between them. The CDR3 bases are TGTGCCAGCAGCCTAGGGCGGGACAACTATGGCTACACCTTC. Its protein is CASSLGRDNYGYTF.

The gene calls are TRBV2 and TRBJ2-5, with unresolved D. CDR3 length: 12 amino acids. Germline-derived CDR1 and CDR2 are SNHLY and FYNNEI. V dropped 6 bases and J dropped 2 bases, with 7 bases sitting between them. Here the CDR3 reads CASRENQETQYF. The CDR3 bases are TGTGCCAGCAGGGAGAATCAAGAGACCCAGTACTTC.

The chain uses TRBV30 and TRBJ2-1, with a possible D match to TRBD1 (5 bases). This CDR3 contains 13 residues. Per germline, CDR1 GTSNPN and CDR2 SVGIG (reference sequence). Trimming took 6 bases from V and 2 from J, leaving 11 bases between them. The CDR3 region is CACRSRAYNEQFF. The CDR3, as DNA: TGTGCCTGTCGAAGCAGGGCCTACAATGAGCAGTTCTTC. Using reference TRBV30 and TRBJ2-1 for the parts outside the CDR3, the full variable domain is SQTIHQWPATLVQPVGSPLSLECTVEGTSNPNLYWYRQAAGRGLQLLFYSVGIGQISSEVPQNLSASRPQDRQFILSSKKLLLSDSGFYLCACRSRAYNEQFFGPGTRLTVL.

The V call is TRBV2, the J call TRBJ2-1; 11 bases align to TRBD1. After removal of 7 bases from V and 7 bases from J, the junction contained 6 bases not matched to a gene. The CDR3 loop spans 14 amino acids. CDR1 SNHLY and CDR2 FYNNEI come from the germline V gene. CDR3 residues: CASKLGQGVNEQFF. In nucleotides, the CDR3 is TGTGCCAGCAAATTGGGACAGGGGGTAAATGAGCAGTTCTTC.

The V call is TRBV2, the J call TRBJ2-7; 11 bases align to TRBD1. Germline assignment: CDR1 SNHLY and CDR2 FYNNEI. Germline trimming cut 2 bases from V and 4 bases from J; bases unmatched to any gene: 4. The CDR3 has 15 residues. Here the CDR3 reads CASSESGQGGYEQYF. The DNA for the CDR3 is TGTGCCAGCAGTGAATCGGGACAGGGGGGGTACGAGCAGTACTTC. Full variable domain (remainder filled in from reference TRBV2 and TRBJ2-7): EPEVTQTPSHQVTQMGQEVILRCVPISNHLYFYWYRQILGQKVEFLVSFYNNEISEKSEIFDDQFSVERPDGSNFTLKIRSTKLEDSAMYFCASSESGQGGYEQYFGPGTRLTVT.

The rearrangement links TRBV11-2 to TRBJ1-2; possible D gene TRBD1, 5 bases. Germline V gene data show CDR1 as SGHAT and CDR2 as FQNNGV. V was trimmed by 1 base and J by 8 bases, leaving 11 bases between them. The CDR3 runs 13 residues. CDR3 sequence (DNA): TGTGCCAGCAGCTTAGCCGGGACTGAAGGCTACACCTTC. Its protein product is CASSLAGTEGYTF. The variable domain in full, completed from reference TRBV11-2 and TRBJ1-2, reads EAGVAQSPRYKIIEKRQSVAFWCNPISGHATLYWYQQILGQGPKLLIQFQNNGVVDDSQLPKDRFSAERLKGVDSTLKIQPAKLEDSAVYLCASSLAGTEGYTFGSGTRLTVV.

This chain joins TRBV9 and TRBJ2-7; TRBD1 matches at 12 bases. The trim removed 3 bases at V and 6 bases at J, leaving 10 bases unmatched. The CDR3 sequence is 16 residues long. The germline CDR1 and CDR2 sequences are SGDLS and YYNGEE. The DNA for the CDR3 is TGTGCCAGCAGCGGCAGCATATCGGGACAGGGGGCCGAGCAGTACTTC. It codes for CASSGSISGQGAEQYF.

V and J are TRBV4-3 and TRBJ2-7; D might be TRBD1 or TRBD2, each matching 6 bases. Trimming removed 0 bases at V and 2 bases at J, with 17 bases between. The germline CDR1 and CDR2 sequences are LGHNA and YSLEER. The CDR3 is 17 residues long. CDR3 residues: CASSQDDGGEIPYEQYF. The CDR3 bases are TGCGCCAGCAGCCAAGATGACGGGGGCGAAATACCCTACGAGCAGTACTTC.

The J gene is TRBJ2-1, the V gene TRBV4-1; 14 bases line up with TRBD2. Unmatched junction bases numbered 5, after V lost 6 bases and J lost 10 bases. CDR3 length: 14 residues. CDR1 MGHRA and CDR2 YSYEKL come from the germline V gene. CDR3 residues: CASRGLAGAQEQFF. For the CDR3, the DNA is TGCGCCAGCAGGGGACTAGCGGGAGCACAGGAGCAGTTCTTC.

This rearrangement joins TRBV25-1 to TRBJ1-3; D unresolved. The germline V and J ends were trimmed by 3 bases and 7 bases, with 7 bases remaining between them. Germline V gene data show CDR1 as MGHDK and CDR2 as SYGVNS. The CDR3 is made up of 12 amino acids. Here the CDR3 DNA reads TGTGCCAGCAGTGAGGGAGCCAACACCATATATTTT. Translation: CASSEGANTIYF.

The rearrangement joins TRBV2 to TRBJ2-3; unclear D gene. Trimming pared 5 bases from V and 5 bases from J, leaving 11 bases between. This CDR3 is 13 amino acids long. Germline CDR1 is SNHLY and CDR2 is FYNNEI. In nucleotides, the CDR3 is TGTGCCAGCAGTCTTAGTATGGGAGATACGCAGTATTTT. It specifies CASSLSMGDTQYF.

This chain uses TRBV5-1 with TRBJ1-1; the match to TRBD1 covers 9 bases. CDR3 length: 15 amino acids. V was clipped by 4 bases and J by 5 bases; unmatched bases: 9. Germline CDR1 is SGHRS and CDR2 is YFSETQ. CDR3 in amino acids: CASSTRDRAGTEAFF. Written as DNA, the CDR3 is TGCGCCAGCAGCACCCGGGACAGGGCGGGTACTGAAGCTTTCTTT.

The chain couples TRBV7-9 to TRBJ2-5; D possibly matches TRBD1 or TRBD2 (6 bases each). V was trimmed by 2 bases and J by 4 bases, leaving 17 bases between them. The CDR3 consists of 16 residues. The germline V gene encodes CDR1 SEHNR and CDR2 FQNEAQ (reference sequence). The CDR3 bases are TGTGCCAGCAGCTTAATAATGCCGGGGGCGGGAGAGACCCAGTACTTC. Its translation is CASSLIMPGAGETQYF.

The V and J genes are TRBV5-6 and TRBJ1-6; the D is unclear. CDR3 length: 14 residues. V lost 2 bases and J 6 bases, leaving 9 bases between the germline ends. Looked up from germline, CDR1 is SGHDT and CDR2 is YYEEEE. The CDR3 reads CASSLPWGNSPLHF. The CDR3 DNA follows: TGTGCCAGCAGCTTACCCTGGGGTAATTCACCCCTCCACTTT.

V usage is TRBV7-2 and J usage is TRBJ1-3, with D maybe TRBD1 (5 bases). Germline V CDR1 and CDR2: SGHTA, FQGNSA. V dropped 1 base and J dropped 2 bases, with 12 bases sitting between them. This CDR3 region has 16 residues. The CDR3 loop is CASSLVPGGTGNTIYF. The CDR3 coding sequence is TGTGCCAGCAGCTTAGTTCCGGGGGGGACTGGAAACACCATATATTTT.

J is TRBJ2-7 and V is TRBV4-1, with unresolved D. The V gene's germline CDR1 is MGHRA and CDR2 YSYEKL. This CDR3 contains 15 residues. Trimming took off 5 bases at V and 4 bases at J, with 18 bases between the two ends. CDR3 nucleotide sequence: TGCGCCAGCAGCGCCCGGGCAGGTCCATTATACGAGCAGTACTTC. It codes for CASSARAGPLYEQYF.

The V gene is TRBV6-1, the J gene TRBJ1-2; D is uncertain. The CDR3 covers 15 residues. CDR1 and CDR2 (germline): MNHNS, SASEGT. V was clipped by 1 base and J by 5 bases, with 14 bases between them. CDR3 sequence: CASSEGSGGIYGYTF. The CDR3 nucleotides read TGTGCCAGCAGTGAAGGGTCAGGTGGTATTTATGGCTACACCTTC.

Only one count was recorded for this clone. This chain links TRBV13 with TRBJ2-6; no clear D gene. CDR1 PRHDT and CDR2 FYEKMQ come from the germline V gene (reference sequence). The CDR3 spans 16 residues. V gave up 8 bases and J gave up 0 bases, with 14 bases separating them. The chain's CDR3 is CASLKAPRSGANVLTF. DNA of the CDR3: TGTGCCAGCTTAAAAGCCCCACGCTCTGGGGCCAACGTCCTGACTTTC.

The rearrangement links TRBV9 to TRBJ2-5; D is unclear. Trimming took off 5 bases at V and 2 bases at J, with 16 bases between the two ends. The CDR3 spans 15 residues. Germline values: CDR1 SGDLS, CDR2 YYNGEE. CDR3 sequence (DNA): TGTGCCAGCAGTGCCACTCCTTCGCCGCAAGAGACCCAGTACTTC. Translation gives CASSATPSPQETQYF.

The chain recombines TRBV4-1 with TRBJ2-4; 9 bases agree with TRBD2. Germline CDR1 MGHRA, CDR2 YSYEKL. V was pared by 4 bases and J by 5 bases, with 12 bases of the junction left unmatched. The CDR3 loop spans 17 amino acids. This chain's CDR3 is CASSPIGGGAVQNIQYF. CDR3 nucleotides: TGCGCCAGCAGCCCCATTGGCGGGGGGGCCGTCCAAAACATTCAGTACTTC.

This chain links TRBV6-1 with TRBJ2-3; 8 positions match TRBD1. J was trimmed by 4 bases and V by 9 bases; bases with no gene match: 9. The CDR3 extends over 14 amino acids. Germline loops: CDR1 MNHNS, CDR2 SASEGT. The CDR3 DNA reads TGTGCCAGGTTCGACAGGGGAGATCCAGATACGCAGTATTTT. This translates into CARFDRGDPDTQYF.